Presented here are 19 T cell receptor beta chains from one specimen sequenced in a study of cytomegalovirus exposure and HLA in healthy donors. Use of 60 Vbeta and 13 Jbeta primers characterized the PCR. The table came from immunoSEQ multiplex PCR; TCRdb's copy has only in-frame clones and leaves some out. This repertoire shows about 210,000 clones, around 83% found once; its top ten account for roughly a tenth. Sequenced: PBMCs. The origin of the receptors is a woman in her 50s in good health and CMV-seropositive.

The J gene is TRBJ1-4, the V gene TRBV7-6; 8 positions match TRBD1. Germline V gives CDR1 SGHVS, CDR2 FNYEAQ. The CDR3 spans 14 residues. V shed 1 base and J 7 bases; nucleotides not matched to a gene: 2. The CDR3 is CASSLDRGSEKLFF. Here the CDR3 DNA reads TGTGCCAGCAGCTTAGACAGGGGGAGTGAAAAACTGTTTTTT.

The J gene is TRBJ2-7, the V gene TRBV5-6; TRBD1 matches at 8 bases. Germline trimming cut 4 bases from V and 3 bases from J; bases unmatched to any gene: 15. CDR3 size: 17 residues. Germline lookup yields CDR1 SGHDT and CDR2 YYEEEE. Here the CDR3 reads CASSPLIGQGRSYEQYF. CDR3 sequence (DNA): TGTGCCAGCAGCCCATTAATAGGACAGGGTCGAAGCTACGAGCAGTACTTC.

The V and J genes are TRBV28 and TRBJ1-1; possibly TRBD1 for D (5 bases). Trimming cost V 5 bases and J 1 base, with 14 bases left between them. CDR3 size: 15 residues. CDR1 MDHEN and CDR2 SYDVKM come from the germline V gene. CDR3 sequence reads: CASSAPGHQNTEAFF. The DNA for the CDR3 is TGTGCCAGCAGTGCCCCTGGACATCAGAACACTGAAGCTTTCTTT.

In the case of this clone: Relative to the germline gene, one junction end is altered; a read error may explain this. The chain links TRBV7-9 to TRBJ1-5; D not resolved. The length of the CDR3 is 13 residues. Germline CDR1 is SEHNR and CDR2 is FQNEAQ (reference sequence). This CDR3 is CSSSPGGNQPQHF. In DNA, the CDR3 is TGTTCCAGCAGCCCCGGGGGCAATCAGCCCCAGCATTTT.

This clone was seen at least ten times. The chain employs TRBV7-6 and TRBJ2-6, with 7 nucleotides matching TRBD1. Germline lookup yields CDR1 SGHVS and CDR2 FNYEAQ. CDR3 length equals 19 residues. V shed 5 bases and J 0 bases; nucleotides not matched to a gene: 13. The CDR3 loop reads CASSPSRQGTSSGANVLTF. The CDR3 region has the DNA TGTGCCAGCAGCCCCTCTAGACAGGGCACAAGCTCTGGGGCCAACGTCCTGACTTTC.

The chain uses TRBV14 and TRBJ1-2; no firm D call. The CDR3 extends over 17 amino acids. Germline V gene lookup returns CDR1 SGHDN and CDR2 FVKESK. Between the trimmed V and J ends, which lost 0 bases and 7 bases, there was a span of 21 bases. The CDR3 nucleotides read TGTGCCAGCAGCCAAGAGGCGCTTTACACCTCGCGGAGTGGCTACACCTTC. Protein product: CASSQEALYTSRSGYTF.

The chain links TRBV5-1 to TRBJ2-3; TRBD2 aligns across 11 bases. Per germline, CDR1 SGHRS and CDR2 YFSETQ. The J segment lost 0 bases and the V segment lost 4 bases, leaving 4 bases of the junction unmatched. CDR3 size: 16 residues. CDR3 amino acids: CASSPRLAGSTDTQYF. CDR3 nucleotides: TGCGCCAGCAGCCCAAGACTAGCGGGGAGCACAGATACGCAGTATTTT.

The V call is TRBV7-2, the J call TRBJ1-2; D unresolved. The CDR3 length is 13 residues. Trimming left V 4 bases short and J 5 bases short, with 11 bases between. The germline V gene encodes CDR1 SGHTA and CDR2 FQGNSA. This chain's CDR3 is CASSSDGLYGYTF. CDR3 in DNA: TGTGCCAGCAGCTCGGACGGACTGTATGGCTACACCTTC.

The chain employs TRBV28 and TRBJ2-7, with 10 bases that match TRBD1. CDR1 and CDR2 (germline): MDHEN, SYDVKM. After removal of 3 bases from V and 8 bases from J, the junction contained 13 bases not matched to a gene. CDR3 length equals 16 residues. CDR3 nucleotide sequence: TGTGCCAGCAGTTTTTTCCCAGGGGACAGGGGAATACAGCAGTACTTC. Its translation: CASSFFPGDRGIQQYF.

This clone was observed once. V usage is TRBV19 and J usage is TRBJ1-5; a possible D gene is TRBD1 (5 bases). CDR1 and CDR2 from the germline V gene are LNHDA and SQIVND (reference sequence). Trimming shortened V by 3 bases and J by 6 bases, and 12 bases separated the two germline ends. There are 14 residues in the CDR3. The CDR3 loop is CASSIGGISQPQHF. Here the CDR3 DNA reads TGTGCCAGTAGTATCGGGGGGATAAGTCAGCCCCAGCATTTT. Using reference TRBV19 and TRBJ1-5 for the parts outside the CDR3, the full variable domain is DGGITQSPKYLFRKEGQNVTLSCEQNLNHDAMYWYRQDPGQGLRLIYYSQIVNDFQKGDIAEGYSVSREKKESFPLTVTSAQKNPTAFYLCASSIGGISQPQHFGDGTRLSIL.

This clone is a singleton in its sample. The gene calls are TRBV4-1 and TRBJ2-5; the match to TRBD2 covers 14 bases. Trimming removed 8 bases from V and 5 bases from J; junction bases left unmatched: 4. In germline, CDR1 is MGHRA, CDR2 YSYEKL. The CDR3 sequence is 14 residues long. The CDR3 nucleotides read TGCGCCAGCTCGACTAGCGGGGGGGTGGAGACCCAGTACTTC. As protein: CASSTSGGVETQYF.

The genes are TRBV19 and TRBJ1-6, with TRBD1 identical over 9 bases. This CDR3 contains 19 residues. CDR1 is LNHDA, CDR2 SQIVND, per germline (reference sequence). The V segment lost 9 bases and the J segment 7 bases; nucleotides outside the gene matches: 22. The CDR3 bases are TGTGCCAGCCGATCCGGGACAGGGACATTATTAAACCCGAATTCACCCCTCCACTTT. Translating gives CASRSGTGTLLNPNSPLHF.

V usage is TRBV11-2 and J usage is TRBJ2-3, with 15 bases lining up with TRBD2. Germline V gene data show CDR1 as SGHAT and CDR2 as FQNNGV. The length of the CDR3 is 17 residues. V gave up 7 bases and J gave up 4 bases; unmatched junction bases: 9. CDR3 sequence reads: CASILGTSGGRADTQYF. CDR3 in DNA: TGTGCCAGCATCCTAGGGACTAGCGGGGGGCGAGCAGATACGCAGTATTTT.

The rearrangement links TRBV11-2 to TRBJ1-5, with D tentatively TRBD1 (6 bases). This CDR3 region has 13 residues. V was trimmed by 3 bases and J by 7 bases, leaving 10 bases between them. Germline values: CDR1 SGHAT, CDR2 FQNNGV. The CDR3 DNA reads TGTGCCAGCAGCTTCGACAGGACCCAGCCCCAGCATTTT. Amino acids: CASSFDRTQPQHF. The full variable domain, in which reference TRBV11-2 and TRBJ1-5 provide the parts outside the CDR3, is EAGVAQSPRYKIIEKRQSVAFWCNPISGHATLYWYQQILGQGPKLLIQFQNNGVVDDSQLPKDRFSAERLKGVDSTLKIQPAKLEDSAVYLCASSFDRTQPQHFGDGTRLSIL.

The gene calls are TRBV5-1 and TRBJ2-1; TRBD2 aligns across 11 bases. Losses at the gene ends were 4 bases for V and 7 bases for J; bases not matched to a gene: 7. The CDR3 contains 15 residues. The V gene's germline CDR1 is SGHRS and CDR2 YFSETQ. The CDR3 here is CASSLTSGGANEQFF. The CDR3, as DNA: TGCGCCAGCAGCCTCACTAGCGGGGGAGCTAATGAGCAGTTCTTC.

This clone was recorded a few times. The V gene is TRBV19, the J gene TRBJ2-7, with 9 bases identical to TRBD2. The CDR3 has 15 amino acids. V shed 4 bases, J shed 4 bases, and the junction held 8 bases outside the gene matches. Germline V lookup: CDR1 LNHDA, CDR2 SQIVND (reference sequence). The CDR3 loop reads CASSSPSGGSYEQYF. In DNA form, the CDR3 reads TGTGCCAGTAGTAGCCCCAGCGGGGGGTCGTACGAGCAGTACTTC.

The V and J genes are TRBV7-9 and TRBJ2-2; 8 positions agree with TRBD2. The length of the CDR3 is 19 residues. The V segment lost 2 bases and the J segment 0 bases; nucleotides outside the gene matches: 11. Germline CDR1 and CDR2: SEHNR and FQNEAQ (reference sequence). CDR3 amino acids: CASSLPQAGGSANTGELFF. As DNA, the CDR3 is TGTGCCAGCAGCTTACCCCAGGCGGGGGGCTCAGCGAACACCGGGGAGCTGTTTTTT.

The chain carries TRBV28 and TRBJ1-2; D might be TRBD1 (6 bases). Germline CDR1 and CDR2: MDHEN and SYDVKM. This CDR3 has 15 residues. The germline V and J ends were trimmed by 5 bases and 8 bases, with 21 bases remaining between them. The chain's CDR3 is CASSPLLQGWEGYTF. The CDR3 DNA follows: TGTGCCAGCAGTCCCCTCTTACAGGGTTGGGAAGGCTACACCTTC.

J is TRBJ2-7 and V is TRBV7-6; TRBD1 matches at 9 bases. The V gene end was trimmed by 5 bases and the J gene end by 6 bases; junction bases not matched to a gene: 2. This CDR3 comprises 12 residues. Germline loops: CDR1 SGHVS, CDR2 FNYEAQ. The CDR3 DNA is TGTGCCAGCAGCATGGACAGGGGCGAGCAGTACTTC. Its protein is CASSMDRGEQYF.